What follows are 13 T cell receptor beta chains derived from one specimen sequenced in a study of shared clonotypes between healthy human individuals. Sequencing was performed with immunoSEQ multiplex PCR; in TCRdb, only in-frame clones are kept and a portion is missing. The sample carries some 470,000 clones, approximately 80% recorded once. Material for sequencing was PBMCs. These receptor sequences come from a woman between 40 and 55 years old in good health. Some clones in this sample may be carry-over from other donors' samples.

The gene calls are TRBV10-3 and TRBJ2-3, with D perhaps TRBD2 (5 bases). The CDR3 is made up of 14 amino acids. The V end lost 4 bases, the J end lost 0 bases, and 8 bases lay between the germline ends. CDR1 and CDR2 (germline): ENHRY, SYGVKD. CDR3 region: CAISVGGSTDTQYF. The CDR3 DNA reads as TGTGCCATCAGTGTTGGCGGGAGCACAGATACGCAGTATTTT.

To note about this clone: The same CDR3 is also encoded by other DNA sequences in this sample. This rearrangement joins TRBV14 to TRBJ1-5; TRBD1 is a possible D gene (5 bases). The V end was cut by 1 base, the J end by 7 bases, with 8 bases between. Looked up from germline, CDR1 is SGHDN and CDR2 is FVKESK. CDR3 size: 13 residues. CDR3 sequence (DNA): TGTGCCAGCAGCCAAGGGGAGGGGCAGCCCCAGCATTTT. Protein: CASSQGEGQPQHF. Full variable domain (rest looked up from reference TRBV14 and TRBJ1-5): EAGVTQFPSHSVIEKGQTVTLRCDPISGHDNLYWYRRVMGKEIKFLLHFVKESKQDESGMPNNRFLAERTGGTYSTLKVQPAELEDSGVYFCASSQGEGQPQHFGDGTRLSIL.

The chain employs TRBV11-2 and TRBJ2-3, with 7 bases aligning to TRBD1. The CDR3 loop spans 15 amino acids. V lost 5 bases and J lost 1; bases outside the gene matches: 6. CDR1 and CDR2 from the germline V gene are SGHAT and FQNNGV. The CDR3, as DNA: TGTGCCAGCAGCACCTACAGGGGAGGCACAGATACGCAGTATTTT. This codes for CASSTYRGGTDTQYF.

The CDR3 spells CAWSLEQGQKLFF. CDR3 DNA: TGTGCCTGGAGCCTCGAACAGGGACAAAAACTGTTTTTT. The V and J genes are TRBV30 and TRBJ1-4, with D possibly matching TRBD1 (6 bases). V lost 3 bases and J lost 9, with 14 bases in between. The germline V gene encodes CDR1 GTSNPN and CDR2 SVGIG (reference sequence). The CDR3 consists of 13 residues.

The chain is built from TRBV11-3 and TRBJ2-1; no clear D. The CDR3 runs to 13 residues. V dropped 0 bases and J dropped 9 bases, with 9 bases sitting between them. Per germline, CDR1 SGHNT and CDR2 YENEEA. CDR3 loop: CASSLDTASEQFF. The CDR3 DNA is TGTGCCAGCAGCTTAGACACCGCAAGTGAGCAGTTCTTC.

V usage is TRBV5-1 and J usage is TRBJ2-6; D is perhaps TRBD1 (5 bases). Trimming took 0 bases from V and 4 from J, leaving 14 bases between them. The germline gives CDR1 SGHRS, CDR2 YFSETQ. CDR3 length equals 17 residues. CDR3 in amino acids: CASSLEPRVSGANVLTF. The CDR3 DNA reads as TGCGCCAGCAGCTTGGAGCCCAGGGTCTCAGGGGCCAACGTCCTGACTTTC.

Regarding this clone: The same CDR3 arises from other DNA sequences in this sample as well. The V call is TRBV5-1, the J call TRBJ1-4, with TRBD1 identical over 8 bases. The CDR3 is made up of 14 amino acids. Germline V gene sequence: CDR1 SGHRS, CDR2 YFSETQ. V dropped 4 bases and J dropped 3; count of bases not matched to a gene: 2. This chain's CDR3 is CASSRQGSNEKLFF. The CDR3 DNA is TGCGCCAGCAGCAGACAGGGGTCTAATGAAAAACTGTTTTTT.

CDR3 nucleotide sequence: TGCGCCAGCAGCTTAGGGGGACTTTTCACAGATACGCAGTATTTT. This codes for CASSLGGLFTDTQYF. The V and J genes are TRBV5-1 and TRBJ2-3; D may match TRBD1 or TRBD2 (6 bases each). V dropped 2 bases and J dropped 2 bases, with 12 bases sitting between them. CDR3 size: 15 residues. Germline CDR1 is SGHRS and CDR2 is YFSETQ.

Ten or more counts support this clone. Different DNA sequences within this sample yield the same CDR3. The V call is TRBV28, the J call TRBJ2-1; D is undetermined. Germline V gene sequence: CDR1 MDHEN, CDR2 SYDVKM. This CDR3 is 10 amino acids long. The V end lost 3 bases, the J end lost 7 bases, and 1 base lay between the germline ends. Written as DNA, the CDR3 is TGTGCCAGCAGTTTTAATGAGCAGTTCTTC. This codes for CASSFNEQFF.

This clone has a handful of counts. The chain carries TRBV19 and TRBJ1-2; the D gene is possibly TRBD1 (5 bases). The germline V and J ends were trimmed by 9 bases and 2 bases, with 19 bases remaining between them. CDR3 size: 15 residues. Per germline, CDR1 LNHDA and CDR2 SQIVND (reference sequence). CDR3 DNA sequence: TGTGCCAGCCAAAGATCCGGGACGCTCAACTATGGCTACACCTTC. Translated: CASQRSGTLNYGYTF.

Points on this clone: This sample includes further DNA sequences coding for the same CDR3. The chain recombines TRBV29-1 with TRBJ1-1; unclear D gene. The CDR3 totals 11 residues. Trimming cost V 5 bases and J 0 bases, with 4 bases left between them. Germline-derived CDR1 and CDR2 are SQVTM and ANQGSEA. CDR3 nucleotides: TGCAGCGTTCAAATGAACACTGAAGCTTTCTTT. It encodes CSVQMNTEAFF.

The chain recombines TRBV19 with TRBJ2-2, with D possibly being TRBD1 or TRBD2 (5 bases each). Germline CDR1 reads LNHDA; CDR2 reads SQIVND (reference sequence). CDR3 length: 14 amino acids. V lost 1 base and J 4 bases, leaving 7 bases between the germline ends. CDR3 nucleotide sequence: TGTGCCAGTAGTATAGCAGGGACCACCGGGGAGCTGTTTTTT. Translating it yields CASSIAGTTGELFF.

The chain employs TRBV7-9 and TRBJ1-3, with 8 positions matching TRBD1. This CDR3 contains 14 residues. Germline CDR1 and CDR2: SEHNR and FQNEAQ (reference sequence). With 5 bases clipped from V and 4 bases from J, the junction kept 4 bases outside the gene matches. The CDR3 here is CASSPGQGGNTIYF. In nucleotides, the CDR3 is TGTGCCAGCAGCCCCGGACAGGGAGGAAACACCATATATTTT.